This entry lists 21 T cell receptor beta chains sequenced from one sample in a study of identifying expanded T cells in peripheral blood. This table comes from immunoSEQ multiplex PCR, and its TCRdb copy is limited to in-frame clones, with some not included. The table records roughly 63,000 clones, over 80% of them present only once. Material for sequencing was blood. Receptor source: a person aged 18 to 75 in good health.

The genes are TRBV4-2 and TRBJ2-4, with TRBD2 as a possible D gene (5 bases). The germline V gene has CDR1 LGHNA and CDR2 YNFKEQ. V was cut by 0 bases and J by 4 bases, with 13 bases left in between. The CDR3 is 16 residues long. The CDR3 sequence is CASSQEDARGKNIQYF. CDR3 coding DNA: TGTGCCAGCAGCCAAGAAGATGCACGAGGGAAAAACATTCAGTACTTC.

The V gene is TRBV6-1, the J gene TRBJ2-2, with D tentatively TRBD1 (6 bases). The germline V and J ends were trimmed by 6 bases and 5 bases, with 7 bases remaining between them. CDR3 length: 12 residues. The V gene's germline CDR1 is MNHNS and CDR2 SASEGT. Here the CDR3 reads CASRTGTGELFF. CDR3 in DNA: TGTGCCAGCAGAACAGGGACCGGGGAGCTGTTTTTT.

The chain couples TRBV27 to TRBJ1-1, with TRBD1 identical over 7 bases. The CDR3 extends over 14 amino acids. Germline V lookup: CDR1 MNHEY, CDR2 SMNVEV (reference sequence). V lost 4 bases, J lost 5 bases, and 7 bases stayed unmatched. This chain's CDR3 is CASSSEGQATEAFF. In nucleotides, the CDR3 is TGTGCCAGCAGTTCCGAAGGACAGGCGACTGAAGCTTTCTTT.

This sequence joins TRBV5-4 and TRBJ2-3; tentative D call: TRBD1 (6 bases). Germline V lookup: CDR1 SGHNT, CDR2 YYREEE (reference sequence). The CDR3 consists of 14 residues. Trimming took 0 bases from V and 5 from J, leaving 10 bases between them. This CDR3 is CASSLGNREDTQYF. CDR3 sequence (DNA): TGTGCCAGCAGCTTGGGAAACAGGGAAGATACGCAGTATTTT. Complete variable domain (other parts from reference TRBV5-4 and TRBJ2-3): ETGVTQSPTHLIKTRGQQVTLRCSSQSGHNTVSWYQQALGQGPQFIFQYYREEENGRGNFPPRFSGLQFPNYSSELNVNALELDDSALYLCASSLGNREDTQYFGPGTRLTVL.

The chain is built from TRBV10-2 and TRBJ2-2; D ambiguous. CDR1 is WSHSY and CDR2 is SAAADI in the germline V gene. The CDR3 covers 12 residues. V gave up 8 bases and J gave up 1 base, with 5 bases separating them. The CDR3 here is CASFQNTGELFF. In DNA form, the CDR3 reads TGCGCCAGCTTTCAGAACACCGGGGAGCTGTTTTTT.

The DNA of the CDR3 is TGTGCCAGCTCACCACCGGCTCTCCTTACGCAGTATTTT. Amino acids: CASSPPALLTQYF. This chain links TRBV18 with TRBJ2-3; no clear D. Trimming took 0 bases from V and 8 from J, leaving 9 bases between them. Germline V gene data show CDR1 as KGHSH and CDR2 as LQKENI. This CDR3 has 13 residues.

Only a few counts were recorded for this clone. The gene calls are TRBV2 and TRBJ1-5; no firm D call. Trimming took 3 bases from V and 6 from J, leaving 9 bases between them. Germline CDR1 reads SNHLY; CDR2 reads FYNNEI. The length of the CDR3 is 13 residues. The CDR3 region has the DNA TGTGCCAGCAGTGATGGGGTGCCTCAGCCCCAGCATTTT. Protein: CASSDGVPQPQHF. The variable domain in full, completed from reference TRBV2 and TRBJ1-5, reads EPEVTQTPSHQVTQMGQEVILRCVPISNHLYFYWYRQILGQKVEFLVSFYNNEISEKSEIFDDQFSVERPDGSNFTLKIRSTKLEDSAMYFCASSDGVPQPQHFGDGTRLSIL.

This rearrangement joins TRBV30 to TRBJ1-2; 10 bases fit TRBD1. The trim removed 0 bases at V and 3 bases at J, leaving 10 bases unmatched. This CDR3 region has 17 residues. From germline, CDR1 is GTSNPN and CDR2 SVGIG (reference sequence). The CDR3 loop reads CAWSVPRTGGFYYGYTF. The CDR3 bases are TGTGCCTGGAGTGTACCAAGGACAGGGGGATTTTACTATGGCTACACCTTC. The full variable domain, completed using reference TRBV30 and TRBJ1-2, is SQTIHQWPATLVQPVGSPLSLECTVEGTSNPNLYWYRQAAGRGLQLLFYSVGIGQISSEVPQNLSASRPQDRQFILSSKKLLLSDSGFYLCAWSVPRTGGFYYGYTFGSGTRLTVV.

V usage is TRBV5-6 and J usage is TRBJ1-3; the match to TRBD1 covers 7 bases. Unmatched junction bases numbered 7, after V lost 4 bases and J lost 0 bases. CDR3 length: 16 residues. Germline assignment: CDR1 SGHDT and CDR2 YYEEEE. The CDR3 spells CASSTRTGRSGNTIYF. In DNA form, the CDR3 reads TGTGCCAGCAGCACAAGGACAGGCCGCTCTGGAAACACCATATATTTT.

This chain joins TRBV9 and TRBJ1-1; tentatively, D is TRBD1 (6 bases). The germline CDR1 and CDR2 sequences are SGDLS and YYNGEE. Between the trimmed V and J ends, which lost 3 bases and 7 bases, there was a span of 13 bases. This CDR3 has 13 amino acids. The CDR3 region has the DNA TGTGCCAGCAGCGCCCGGACAGTTTATGAAGCTTTCTTT. Translation gives CASSARTVYEAFF.

The rearrangement uses TRBV30 and TRBJ1-2; D call uncertain. The ends were cut back, 3 bases at V and 8 bases at J, with 16 bases in the middle. CDR3 length: 13 amino acids. Germline V lookup: CDR1 GTSNPN, CDR2 SVGIG (reference sequence). The CDR3 here is CAWSAREARGYTF. CDR3 DNA: TGTGCCTGGAGCGCCCGGGAGGCTAGGGGCTACACCTTC.

The chain has TRBV5-1 and TRBJ1-2; tentatively, D is TRBD1 (5 bases). Looked up from germline, CDR1 is SGHRS and CDR2 is YFSETQ. The V end lost 0 bases, the J end lost 4 bases, and 19 bases lay between the germline ends. The CDR3 totals 17 residues. The CDR3 loop is CASSLAGASVTFYGYTF. CDR3 DNA sequence: TGCGCCAGCAGCTTGGCTGGGGCCTCCGTAACTTTCTATGGCTACACCTTC.

This chain connects TRBV7-3 to TRBJ2-1; D remains ambiguous. Per the germline V gene, CDR1 is SGHTA and CDR2 is FQGTGA. The CDR3 sequence is 14 residues long. Trimming pared 0 bases from V and 9 bases from J, leaving 12 bases between. CDR3 sequence reads: CASSLTQSLTEQFF. The CDR3 DNA follows: TGTGCCAGCAGCTTAACGCAGTCTTTGACTGAGCAGTTCTTC.

The chain carries TRBV10-3 and TRBJ2-1; 8 bases agree with TRBD2. J lost 7 bases, V lost 3 bases, and 8 bases had no gene match. Germline CDR1 reads ENHRY; CDR2 reads SYGVKD. The CDR3 is 15 amino acids. This chain's CDR3 is CAISDDSGKGNEQFF. DNA for the CDR3: TGTGCCATCAGTGATGATAGCGGGAAAGGGAATGAGCAGTTCTTC.

The count of this clone is one. The J gene is TRBJ2-1, the V gene TRBV19, with no clear D. Per the germline V gene, CDR1 is LNHDA and CDR2 is SQIVND (reference sequence). V was shortened by 3 bases and J by 4 bases, with 4 bases between the two germline ends. This CDR3 contains 12 residues. This CDR3 reads CASSIPYNEQFF. The CDR3 DNA follows: TGTGCCAGTAGTATTCCATACAATGAGCAGTTCTTC.

In this sample, this clone turned up a few times. The genes are TRBV30 and TRBJ2-3; D gene uncertain. CDR1 and CDR2 (germline): GTSNPN, SVGIG (reference sequence). The CDR3 covers 14 residues. Trimming stripped 0 bases from V and 2 bases from J, with 9 bases between. The CDR3 loop reads CAWSVLTSTDTQYF. The CDR3 bases are TGTGCCTGGAGTGTACTGACATCCACAGATACGCAGTATTTT.

The V and J genes are TRBV4-2 and TRBJ2-1, with TRBD2 matching over 8 bases. Germline values: CDR1 LGHNA, CDR2 YNFKEQ. V dropped 0 bases and J dropped 6; count of bases not matched to a gene: 7. The CDR3 totals 16 residues. CDR3 bases: TGTGCCAGCAGCCAAGATGAACGGGGGGGCGTCAATGAGCAGTTCTTC. Its protein product is CASSQDERGGVNEQFF.

This chain connects TRBV5-1 to TRBJ1-1; D is uncertain. CDR3 size: 15 residues. Germline lookup yields CDR1 SGHRS and CDR2 YFSETQ. The V end lost 6 bases, the J end lost 3 bases, and 18 bases lay between the germline ends. The CDR3 sequence: CASTTDLAGDTEAFF. CDR3 nucleotide sequence: TGCGCCAGCACGACCGACTTGGCGGGTGACACTGAAGCTTTCTTT.

The chain combines TRBV5-1 with TRBJ1-2; D call uncertain. The CDR3 extends over 15 amino acids. V lost 0 bases and J 0 bases, leaving 9 bases between the germline ends. Germline V lookup: CDR1 SGHRS, CDR2 YFSETQ. The CDR3 DNA is TGCGCCAGCAGCTTGGGGGCCGCAGCTAACTATGGCTACACCTTC. Translation: CASSLGAAANYGYTF.

This clone is classed as medium-sized. The chain recombines TRBV10-3 with TRBJ2-6; TRBD1 matches 10 bases. The CDR3 consists of 16 residues. The V gene end was trimmed by 4 bases and the J gene end by 0 bases; junction bases not matched to a gene: 0. Germline V gives CDR1 ENHRY, CDR2 SYGVKD. CDR3 in amino acids: CAISGTGGSGANVLTF. CDR3 coding DNA: TGTGCCATCAGTGGGACAGGGGGCTCTGGGGCCAACGTCCTGACTTTC.

This rearrangement joins TRBV2 to TRBJ1-1; maybe TRBD1 (5 bases). Deletions cut 4 bases from V and 6 bases from J, with 6 bases between. This CDR3 region has 11 residues. Per the germline V gene, CDR1 is SNHLY and CDR2 is FYNNEI. CDR3 protein: CASSVGPEAFF. In DNA, the CDR3 is TGTGCCAGCAGTGTGGGGCCTGAAGCTTTCTTT. The variable domain in full, completed from reference TRBV2 and TRBJ1-1, reads EPEVTQTPSHQVTQMGQEVILRCVPISNHLYFYWYRQILGQKVEFLVSFYNNEISEKSEIFDDQFSVERPDGSNFTLKIRSTKLEDSAMYFCASSVGPEAFFGQGTRLTVV.